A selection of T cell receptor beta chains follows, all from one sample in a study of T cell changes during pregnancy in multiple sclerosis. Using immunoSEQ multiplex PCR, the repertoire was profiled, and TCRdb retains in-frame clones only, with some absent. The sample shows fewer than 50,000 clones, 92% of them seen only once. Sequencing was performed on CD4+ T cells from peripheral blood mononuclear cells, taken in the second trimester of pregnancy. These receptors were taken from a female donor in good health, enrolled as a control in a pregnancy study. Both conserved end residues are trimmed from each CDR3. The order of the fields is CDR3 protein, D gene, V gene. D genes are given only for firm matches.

ASSLSADRNTGELF	-	TRBV7-3
ASSQGQASYNEQF	TRBD1	TRBV4-3
ASSVGIGQETQY	-	TRBV9
ASSQRGTQY	-	TRBV2
ASSLVGDSNYGYT	-	TRBV7-9
ASSLGLADPYEQY	TRBD2	TRBV4-2
ASSMSPGEEKLF	-	TRBV19
ASSGSTGGSEAF	TRBD1	TRBV7-8
ASRRVGTEAF	-	TRBV7-2
ASSAMRGEDEKLF	-	TRBV9
ASSPPYVGVDTEAF	-	TRBV18
ASSLAQGDSNQPQH	TRBD1	TRBV5-6
ATSRDPLRRGGIEQY	TRBD2	TRBV15
ASSLLRQQNQPQH	-	TRBV19
ASSHSPNTEAF	-	TRBV11-2
ASSLSAGNNNSPLH	-	TRBV5-1
ASAYDEQGNQPQH	TRBD1	TRBV7-2
ASFDRANSPLH	TRBD1	TRBV6-1
AWNSQAANYGYT	-	TRBV30
ASSEKPNTEAF	-	TRBV2
ASSDQGTGTDTQY	-	TRBV7-8
ASSSTGRTEAF	TRBD1	TRBV7-8
ASRSRQGSYEQY	-	TRBV19
ASSRETEAF	-	TRBV6-6
ASNRDSNQPQH	-	TRBV2
ASSPMGGGAASYNEQF	TRBD2	TRBV18